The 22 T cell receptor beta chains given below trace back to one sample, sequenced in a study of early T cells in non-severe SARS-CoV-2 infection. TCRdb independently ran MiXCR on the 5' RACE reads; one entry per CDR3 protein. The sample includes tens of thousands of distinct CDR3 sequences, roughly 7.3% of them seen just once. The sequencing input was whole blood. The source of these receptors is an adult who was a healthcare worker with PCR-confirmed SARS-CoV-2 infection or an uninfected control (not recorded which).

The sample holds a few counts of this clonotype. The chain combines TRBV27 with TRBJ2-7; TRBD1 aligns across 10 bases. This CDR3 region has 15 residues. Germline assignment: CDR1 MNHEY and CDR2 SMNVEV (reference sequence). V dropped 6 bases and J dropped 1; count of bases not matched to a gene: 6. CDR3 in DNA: TGTGCCAGCAGCCCCCGGGACAGGGGTTCCTACGAGCAGTACTTC. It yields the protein CASSPRDRGSYEQYF.

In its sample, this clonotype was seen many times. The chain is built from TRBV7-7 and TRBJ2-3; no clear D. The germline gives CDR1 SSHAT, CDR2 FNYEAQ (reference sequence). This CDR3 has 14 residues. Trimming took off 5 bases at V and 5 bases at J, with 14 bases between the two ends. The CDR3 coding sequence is TGTGCCAGCAGCCCCGCCTTTTCCGAAGATACGCAGTATTTT. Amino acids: CASSPAFSEDTQYF. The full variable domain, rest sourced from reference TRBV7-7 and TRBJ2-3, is GAGVSQSPRYKVTKRGQDVTLRCDPISSHATLYWYQQALGQGPEFLTYFNYEAQPDKSGLPSDRFSAERPEGSISTLTIQRTEQRDSAMYRCASSPAFSEDTQYFGPGTRLTVL.

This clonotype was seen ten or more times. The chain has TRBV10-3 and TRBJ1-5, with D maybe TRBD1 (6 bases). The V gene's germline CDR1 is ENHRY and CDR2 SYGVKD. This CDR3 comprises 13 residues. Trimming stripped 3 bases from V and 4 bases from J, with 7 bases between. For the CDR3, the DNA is TGTGCCATCAGTGAAAGGGGGAATCAGCCCCAGCATTTT. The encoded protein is CAISERGNQPQHF.

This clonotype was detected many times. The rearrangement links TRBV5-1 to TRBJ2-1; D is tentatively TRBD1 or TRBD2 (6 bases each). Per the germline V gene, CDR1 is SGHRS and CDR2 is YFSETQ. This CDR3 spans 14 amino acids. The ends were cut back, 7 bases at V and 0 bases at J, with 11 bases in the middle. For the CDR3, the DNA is TGCGCCAGCGGCGGGACAAGCTCCTACAATGAGCAGTTCTTC. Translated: CASGGTSSYNEQFF.

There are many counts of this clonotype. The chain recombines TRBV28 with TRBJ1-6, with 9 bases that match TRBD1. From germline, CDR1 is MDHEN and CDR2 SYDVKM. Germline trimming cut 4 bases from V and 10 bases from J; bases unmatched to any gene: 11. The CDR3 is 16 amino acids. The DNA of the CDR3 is TGTGCCAGCAGTTCGGGGACAGGGAGGGGAAGATCACCCCTCCACTTT. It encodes CASSSGTGRGRSPLHF. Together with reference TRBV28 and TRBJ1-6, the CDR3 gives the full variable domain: DVKVTQSSRYLVKRTGEKVFLECVQDMDHENMFWYRQDPGLGLRLIYFSYDVKMKEKGDIPEGYSVSREKKERFSLILESASTNQTSMYLCASSSGTGRGRSPLHFGNGTRLTVT.

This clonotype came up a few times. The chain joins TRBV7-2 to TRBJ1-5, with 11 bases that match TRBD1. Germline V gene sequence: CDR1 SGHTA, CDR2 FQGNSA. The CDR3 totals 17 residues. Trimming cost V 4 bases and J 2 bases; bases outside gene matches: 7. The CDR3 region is CASSSGTGGIGNQPQHF. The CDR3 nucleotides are TGTGCCAGCAGCTCCGGGACAGGGGGTATTGGCAATCAGCCCCAGCATTTT.

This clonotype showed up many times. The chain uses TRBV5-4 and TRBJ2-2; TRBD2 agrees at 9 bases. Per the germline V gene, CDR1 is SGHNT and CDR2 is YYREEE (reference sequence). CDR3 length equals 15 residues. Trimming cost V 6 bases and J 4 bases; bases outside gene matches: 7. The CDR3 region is CASNAGGRSTGELFF. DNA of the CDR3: TGTGCCAGCAACGCGGGGGGGCGGAGCACCGGGGAGCTGTTTTTT.

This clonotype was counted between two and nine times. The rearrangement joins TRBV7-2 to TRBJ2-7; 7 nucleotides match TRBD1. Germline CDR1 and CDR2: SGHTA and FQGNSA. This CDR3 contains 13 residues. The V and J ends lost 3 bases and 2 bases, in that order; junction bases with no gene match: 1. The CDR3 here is CASSFTGAYEQYF. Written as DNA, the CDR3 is TGTGCCAGCAGCTTTACAGGGGCCTACGAGCAGTACTTC.

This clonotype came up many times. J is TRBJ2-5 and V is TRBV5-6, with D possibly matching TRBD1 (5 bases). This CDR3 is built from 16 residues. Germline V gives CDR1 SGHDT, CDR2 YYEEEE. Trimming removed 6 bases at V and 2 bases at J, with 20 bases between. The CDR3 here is CASTKGAGEWQETQYF. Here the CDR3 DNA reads TGTGCCAGCACCAAAGGGGCAGGCGAGTGGCAAGAGACCCAGTACTTC.

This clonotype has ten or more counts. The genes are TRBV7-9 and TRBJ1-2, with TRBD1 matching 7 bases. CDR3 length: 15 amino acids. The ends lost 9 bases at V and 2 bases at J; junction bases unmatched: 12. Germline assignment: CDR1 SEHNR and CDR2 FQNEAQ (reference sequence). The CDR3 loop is CASYSPEGANYGYTF. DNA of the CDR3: TGTGCCAGTTACTCCCCCGAGGGGGCGAACTATGGCTACACCTTC.

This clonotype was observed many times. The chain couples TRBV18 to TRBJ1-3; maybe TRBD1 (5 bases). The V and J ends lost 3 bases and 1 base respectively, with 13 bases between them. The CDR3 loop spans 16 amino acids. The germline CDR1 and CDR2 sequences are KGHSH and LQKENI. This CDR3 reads CASSPGQQGSGNTIYF. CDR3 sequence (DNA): TGTGCCAGCTCACCGGGGCAGCAAGGGTCTGGAAACACCATATATTTT.

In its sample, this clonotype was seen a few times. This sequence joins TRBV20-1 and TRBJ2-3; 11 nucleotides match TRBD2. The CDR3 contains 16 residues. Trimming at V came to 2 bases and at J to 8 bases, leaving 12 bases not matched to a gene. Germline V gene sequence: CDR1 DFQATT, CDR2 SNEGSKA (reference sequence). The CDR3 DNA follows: TGCAGTGCTAGATATCGTAGCGGGGGGGGATTTGGTACGCAGTATTTT. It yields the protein CSARYRSGGGFGTQYF.

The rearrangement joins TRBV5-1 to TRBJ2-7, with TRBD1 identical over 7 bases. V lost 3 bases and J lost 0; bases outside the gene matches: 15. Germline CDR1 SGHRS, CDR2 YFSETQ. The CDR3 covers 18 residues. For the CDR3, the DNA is TGCGCCAGCAGCTCGACCGACCCGGGACAGTTCTCCTCCTACGAGCAGTACTTC. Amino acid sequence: CASSSTDPGQFSSYEQYF.

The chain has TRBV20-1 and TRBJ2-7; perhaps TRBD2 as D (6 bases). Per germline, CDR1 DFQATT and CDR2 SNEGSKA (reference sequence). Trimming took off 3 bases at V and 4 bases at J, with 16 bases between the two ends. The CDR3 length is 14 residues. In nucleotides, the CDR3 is TGCAGTGCTAGTCGGCCGGGACTGACATACGAGCAGTACTTC. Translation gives CSASRPGLTYEQYF.

CDR3 amino acids: CASSYSRPTSGNTIYF. The CDR3 DNA sequence: TGTGCCAGCAGTTACTCGAGACCGACCTCTGGAAACACCATATATTTT. This chain joins TRBV6-5 and TRBJ1-3, with unresolved D. The CDR3 has 16 residues. V was cut by 0 bases and J by 0 bases, with 9 bases left in between. From germline, CDR1 is MNHEY and CDR2 SVGAGI.

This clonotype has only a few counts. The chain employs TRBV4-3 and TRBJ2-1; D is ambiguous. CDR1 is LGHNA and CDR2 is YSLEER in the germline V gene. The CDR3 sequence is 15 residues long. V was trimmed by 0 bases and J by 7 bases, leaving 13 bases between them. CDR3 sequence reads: CASSQDPLLYNEQFF. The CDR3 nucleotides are TGCGCCAGCAGCCAAGATCCCCTCCTTTATAATGAGCAGTTCTTC.

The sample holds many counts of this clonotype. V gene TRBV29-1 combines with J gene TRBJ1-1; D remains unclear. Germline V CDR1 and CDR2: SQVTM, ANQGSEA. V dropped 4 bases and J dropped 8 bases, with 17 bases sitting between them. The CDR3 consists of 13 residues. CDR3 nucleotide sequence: TGCAGCGTTGCCAGATTGACTCAGCAGGAAGCTTTCTTT. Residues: CSVARLTQQEAFF.

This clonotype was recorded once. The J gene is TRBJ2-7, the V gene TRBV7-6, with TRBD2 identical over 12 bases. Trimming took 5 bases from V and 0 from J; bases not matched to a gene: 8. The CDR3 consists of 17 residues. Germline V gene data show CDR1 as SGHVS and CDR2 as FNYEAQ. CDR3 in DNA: TGTGCCAGCAGCAGACAACTAGCGGGGGGTTACTCCTACGAGCAGTACTTC. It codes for CASSRQLAGGYSYEQYF.

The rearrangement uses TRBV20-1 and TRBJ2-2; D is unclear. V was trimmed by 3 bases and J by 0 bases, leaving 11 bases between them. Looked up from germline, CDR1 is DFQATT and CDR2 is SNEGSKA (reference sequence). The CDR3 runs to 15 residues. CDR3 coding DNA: TGCAGTGCTAGTTACCAGAGACCGAACACCGGGGAGCTGTTTTTT. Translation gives CSASYQRPNTGELFF.

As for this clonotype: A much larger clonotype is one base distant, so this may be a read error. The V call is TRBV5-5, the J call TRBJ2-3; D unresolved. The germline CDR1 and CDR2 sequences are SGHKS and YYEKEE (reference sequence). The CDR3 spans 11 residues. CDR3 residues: CVSSLGDTQYF. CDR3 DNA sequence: TGTGTCAGCAGCTTGGGTGATACGCAGTATTTT.

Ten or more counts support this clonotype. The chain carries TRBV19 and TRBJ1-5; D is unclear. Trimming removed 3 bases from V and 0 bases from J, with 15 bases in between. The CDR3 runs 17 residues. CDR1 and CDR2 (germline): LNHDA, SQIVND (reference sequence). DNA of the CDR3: TGTGCCAGTAGTATGAGGTATGGGCGAAGTAGCAATCAGCCCCAGCATTTT. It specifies CASSMRYGRSSNQPQHF.

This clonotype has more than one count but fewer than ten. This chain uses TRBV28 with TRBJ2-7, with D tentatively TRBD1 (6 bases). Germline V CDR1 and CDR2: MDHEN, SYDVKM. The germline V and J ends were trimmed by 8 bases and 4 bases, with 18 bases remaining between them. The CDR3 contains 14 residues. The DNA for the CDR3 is TGTGCCAGCGTAGGGCAGGGGTCAATTTACGAGCAGTACTTC. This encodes CASVGQGSIYEQYF.